This record concerns one T cell receptor beta chain sequence. What it binds is unknown. V lost 7 bases to trimming and J lost 10 bases; unmatched junction nucleotides: 10. Germline loops: CDR1 MNHEY, CDR2 SVGAGI. The CDR3 has 15 residues. The entry originates in a study of OX40 agonist ivuxolimab in advanced cancers. Sequenced by immunoSEQ multiplex PCR; TCRdb stores in-frame clones only, minus some. The sample contains 70,000 to 95,000 clones, 88% of which appear only once. Study findings and constraints: Specificity for antigen went undetermined in the expanded peripheral T cells. Compared with others, partial responders at 0.1-3.0 mg/kg displayed clonal expansion among the lowest.

The chain is built from TRBV6-5 and TRBJ2-5; 15 bases are shared with TRBD2. The TCR originated in an adult with an advanced solid tumor such as melanoma, head and neck, liver or kidney cancer. Sequences were derived from CD4+ or CD8+ T cells sorted from blood, sampled in a trial of the OX40 agonist ivuxolimab. The DNA for the CDR3 is TGTGCCAGCATGTCTCGGGGACTAGCGGGAGGTCACCAGTACTTC. Protein: CASMSRGLAGGHQYF.